These 26 T cell receptor beta chains originate from one sample sequenced in a study of blood T cell repertoires in COVID-19. Measured with immunoSEQ multiplex PCR; TCRdb has only the in-frame clones, and not every one. The table has about 170,000 clones, 90% to 95% seen once. The material sequenced was peripheral blood. The receptors here all came from a man aged 50 to 59 with acute or convalescent COVID-19.

This chain connects TRBV11-3 to TRBJ2-1; D ambiguous. Germline loops: CDR1 SGHNT, CDR2 YENEEA. The V and J ends lost 2 bases and 5 bases respectively, with 7 bases between them. There are 13 residues in the CDR3. The CDR3 DNA sequence: TGTGCCAGCAGCTTATTCCGCGACAATGAGCAGTTCTTC. The encoded protein is CASSLFRDNEQFF.

The chain carries TRBV3-1 (or the pseudogene TRBV3-2) and TRBJ2-7, with 9 bases matching TRBD2. V lost 3 bases, J lost 3 bases, and 0 bases stayed unmatched. Germline assignment: CDR1 LGHDT and CDR2 YNNKEL (reference sequence). This CDR3 comprises 13 residues. In nucleotides, the CDR3 is TGTGCCAGCAGCCAGCGGGGGGGCTACGAGCAGTACTTC. Translated, it gives CASSQRGGYEQYF.

J is TRBJ1-5 and V is TRBV5-4; weak D call: TRBD1 (6 bases). Germline V gene sequence: CDR1 SGHNT, CDR2 YYREEE (reference sequence). Trimming stripped 3 bases from V and 3 bases from J, with 13 bases between. The CDR3 extends over 15 amino acids. Here the CDR3 reads CASSSKGELNQPQHF. The CDR3 DNA reads as TGTGCCAGCAGCTCTAAGGGGGAGCTCAATCAGCCCCAGCATTTT.

The genes are TRBV5-5 and TRBJ2-3; D remains unclear. This CDR3 spans 15 amino acids. CDR1 and CDR2 (germline): SGHKS, YYEKEE (reference sequence). Trimming pared 0 bases from V and 5 bases from J, leaving 13 bases between. The CDR3 spells CASSLVETHRDTQYF. The DNA of the CDR3 is TGTGCCAGCAGCTTGGTCGAGACCCACAGAGATACGCAGTATTTT.

The chain is built from TRBV19 and TRBJ1-2; TRBD1 is a possible D gene (5 bases). V lost 4 bases and J lost 4, with 16 bases in between. CDR1 is LNHDA, CDR2 SQIVND, per germline (reference sequence). This CDR3 region has 15 residues. CDR3 sequence: CASSTKGMRPYGYTF. The DNA of the CDR3 is TGTGCCAGTAGTACGAAGGGGATGCGGCCCTATGGCTACACCTTC.

The V call is TRBV7-9, the J call TRBJ2-1; tentatively, D is TRBD1 (6 bases). The CDR3 is 13 amino acids. Trimming removed 8 bases at V and 10 bases at J, with 18 bases between. CDR1 and CDR2 (germline): SEHNR, FQNEAQ (reference sequence). The DNA of the CDR3 is TGTGCCAGCGGGACATACTCCCGATTAGAGCAGTTCTTC. This codes for CASGTYSRLEQFF. Full variable domain (rest looked up from reference TRBV7-9 and TRBJ2-1): DTGVSQNPRHKITKRGQNVTFRCDPISEHNRLYWYRQTLGQGPEFLTYFQNEAQLEKSRLLSDRFSAERPKGSFSTLEIQRTEQGDSAMYLCASGTYSRLEQFFGPGTRLTVL.

This chain uses TRBV7-2 with TRBJ2-5; 7 nucleotides agree with TRBD2. Germline V gene lookup returns CDR1 SGHTA and CDR2 FQGNSA. Trimming took 5 bases from V and 1 from J; bases not matched to a gene: 7. This CDR3 has 15 residues. CDR3 residues: CASSPQRGVQETQYF. DNA for the CDR3: TGTGCCAGCAGCCCGCAACGGGGGGTCCAAGAGACCCAGTACTTC.

The V and J genes are TRBV3-1 (or the pseudogene TRBV3-2) and TRBJ1-4, with TRBD1 matching 7 bases. The CDR3 covers 16 residues. V was pared by 0 bases and J by 7 bases, with 8 bases of the junction left unmatched. Germline values: CDR1 LGHDT, CDR2 YNNKEL (reference sequence). CDR3 coding DNA: TGTGCCAGCAGCCAAGACCAGGGTCAGGGGGGTGAAAAACTGTTTTTT. The encoded protein is CASSQDQGQGGEKLFF.

The rearrangement joins TRBV7-9 to TRBJ2-1, with D possibly TRBD2 on 6 matching bases. Germline CDR1 and CDR2: SEHNR and FQNEAQ (reference sequence). V was pared by 4 bases and J by 0 bases, with 13 bases between. This CDR3 is built from 16 residues. In nucleotides, the CDR3 is TGTGCCAGCAGCTCCTCCGGGACTCGCTCCTACAATGAGCAGTTCTTC. Protein product: CASSSSGTRSYNEQFF.

The rearrangement uses TRBV30 and TRBJ2-1, with unresolved D. The CDR3 consists of 10 residues. CDR1 and CDR2 from the germline V gene are GTSNPN and SVGIG (reference sequence). The V and J ends lost 4 bases and 11 bases respectively, with 9 bases between them. CDR3 sequence: CAWKGEKQFF. CDR3 DNA sequence: TGTGCCTGGAAAGGAGAGAAGCAGTTCTTC.

This chain uses TRBV5-6 with TRBJ2-1, with 8 bases identical to TRBD1. This CDR3 is built from 16 residues. The ends lost 3 bases at V and 9 bases at J; junction bases unmatched: 14. Germline CDR1 reads SGHDT; CDR2 reads YYEEEE. The CDR3 spells CASSYDRGVFSSEQFF. For the CDR3, the DNA is TGTGCCAGCAGCTATGACAGGGGAGTCTTTTCCAGTGAGCAGTTCTTC.

The V gene is TRBV11-2, the J gene TRBJ2-1, with TRBD2 matching 9 bases. The CDR3 extends over 16 amino acids. Germline CDR1 and CDR2: SGHAT and FQNNGV. The V gene end was trimmed by 0 bases and the J gene end by 8 bases; junction bases not matched to a gene: 8. The CDR3, as DNA: TGTGCCAGCAGCTTAGATGGTAGCGGGAGTTTCGATGAGCAGTTCTTC. This encodes CASSLDGSGSFDEQFF.

The rearrangement joins TRBV30 to TRBJ1-6; D ambiguous. This CDR3 region has 13 residues. In germline, CDR1 is GTSNPN, CDR2 SVGIG (reference sequence). V lost 4 bases to trimming and J lost 9 bases, with 13 bases between them. The CDR3 coding sequence is TGTGCCTGGACTGATCTATATGGTTCACCCCTCCACTTT. Translated: CAWTDLYGSPLHF.

The chain has TRBV9 and TRBJ2-5, with 8 bases that match TRBD2. This CDR3 is built from 13 residues. The J segment lost 2 bases and the V segment lost 4 bases, leaving 1 base of the junction unmatched. Per the germline V gene, CDR1 is SGDLS and CDR2 is YYNGEE. CDR3 nucleotides: TGTGCCAGCAGCCCGGGAGGGCAAGAGACCCAGTACTTC. This encodes CASSPGGQETQYF.

The chain uses TRBV5-8 and TRBJ2-3; 7 nucleotides line up with TRBD1. Trimming at V came to 0 bases and at J to 0 bases, leaving 1 base not matched to a gene. The CDR3 has 15 residues. Germline values: CDR1 SGHTS, CDR2 YDEGEE. The CDR3 spells CASSLEGQSTDTQYF. CDR3 in DNA: TGTGCCAGCAGCTTGGAGGGACAGAGCACAGATACGCAGTATTTT.

V usage is TRBV5-1 and J usage is TRBJ2-5, with a possible D match to TRBD1 (6 bases). CDR3 length: 15 residues. Deletions cut 0 bases from V and 4 bases from J, with 13 bases between. CDR1 and CDR2 (germline): SGHRS, YFSETQ. CDR3: CASSLGGRTAETQYF. As DNA, the CDR3 is TGCGCCAGCAGCTTGGGGGGTCGGACAGCAGAGACCCAGTACTTC.

The chain combines TRBV7-2 with TRBJ2-1; the match to TRBD2 covers 8 bases. This CDR3 comprises 13 residues. With V trimmed by 7 bases and J by 4 bases, 3 bases remained unmatched. Germline V gene sequence: CDR1 SGHTA, CDR2 FQGNSA. CDR3 sequence reads: CASNQREYNEQFF. The CDR3 DNA reads TGTGCCAGCAACCAGCGGGAGTACAATGAGCAGTTCTTC.

The chain combines TRBV5-1 with TRBJ1-4, with 7 positions matching TRBD1. CDR3 length: 16 residues. V lost 7 bases and J lost 0; bases outside the gene matches: 9. Germline values: CDR1 SGHRS, CDR2 YFSETQ. CDR3 coding DNA: TGCGCCAGCGGAAAGACAGGGTACGCAACTAATGAAAAACTGTTTTTT. As protein: CASGKTGYATNEKLFF.

The chain recombines TRBV7-2 with TRBJ2-5, with 16 bases that match TRBD2. Germline CDR1 reads SGHTA; CDR2 reads FQGNSA. This CDR3 spans 17 amino acids. Trimming took 5 bases from V and 4 from J; bases not matched to a gene: 7. CDR3 sequence: CASSLGLAGGPRETQYF. The CDR3 DNA reads TGTGCCAGCAGCCTGGGACTAGCGGGGGGGCCACGAGAGACCCAGTACTTC.

For the CDR3, the DNA is TGTGCCAGCAGTACCGGGTCAACATACGAGCAGTACTTC. Translating gives CASSTGSTYEQYF. The chain recombines TRBV6-1 with TRBJ2-7, with no clear D. V was shortened by 5 bases and J by 4 bases, with 12 bases between the two germline ends. Germline V lookup: CDR1 MNHNS, CDR2 SASEGT. The CDR3 consists of 13 residues.

The chain carries TRBV4-1 and TRBJ2-7; maybe TRBD2 (5 bases). This CDR3 comprises 15 residues. Per the germline V gene, CDR1 is MGHRA and CDR2 is YSYEKL. The ends were cut back, 2 bases at V and 0 bases at J, with 11 bases in the middle. The CDR3 coding sequence is TGCGCCAGCAGCCAACTAGCCACAAGCTCCTACGAGCAGTACTTC. Translating gives CASSQLATSSYEQYF.

This chain uses TRBV6-5 with TRBJ1-6, with D possibly matching TRBD1 (6 bases). The V and J ends lost 6 bases and 6 bases respectively, with 15 bases between them. CDR3 length equals 15 residues. CDR1 MNHEY and CDR2 SVGAGI come from the germline V gene. DNA for the CDR3: TGTGCCAGCAGAACGCCTGGGGGCGCTAATTCACCCCTCCACTTT. It translates to CASRTPGGANSPLHF.

The chain couples TRBV7-9 to TRBJ2-1; D not certain. CDR1 is SEHNR, CDR2 FQNEAQ, per germline (reference sequence). This CDR3 has 14 residues. V lost 4 bases and J 6 bases, leaving 13 bases between the germline ends. The CDR3 protein is CASSSPESANEQFF. The DNA for the CDR3 is TGTGCCAGCAGCTCGCCGGAGTCCGCCAATGAGCAGTTCTTC. Full variable domain (rest looked up from reference TRBV7-9 and TRBJ2-1): DTGVSQNPRHKITKRGQNVTFRCDPISEHNRLYWYRQTLGQGPEFLTYFQNEAQLEKSRLLSDRFSAERPKGSFSTLEIQRTEQGDSAMYLCASSSPESANEQFFGPGTRLTVL.

The genes are TRBV29-1 and TRBJ2-1; 12 bases map to TRBD2. Germline V lookup: CDR1 SQVTM, CDR2 ANQGSEA. The ends lost 7 bases at V and 7 bases at J; junction bases unmatched: 11. The CDR3 runs 15 residues. The CDR3 spells CSAAPETSGRNEQFF. The DNA for the CDR3 is TGCAGCGCCGCTCCGGAGACTAGCGGGAGAAATGAGCAGTTCTTC.

This sequence joins TRBV10-2 and TRBJ1-3, with 9 bases lining up with TRBD1. CDR1 is WSHSY, CDR2 SAAADI, per germline. Trimming took 6 bases from V and 0 from J; bases not matched to a gene: 3. There are 15 residues in the CDR3. The DNA of the CDR3 is TGCGCCAGCAGCGGGACAGGGAGCTCTGGAAACACCATATATTTT. Residues: CASSGTGSSGNTIYF.

J is TRBJ1-5 and V is TRBV27; the D gene is possibly TRBD1 (6 bases). The CDR3 spans 19 residues. The V end lost 6 bases, the J end lost 4 bases, and 28 bases lay between the germline ends. In germline, CDR1 is MNHEY, CDR2 SMNVEV (reference sequence). The CDR3 nucleotides are TGTGCCAGCAGGTACCCGGGACCGAGGGGGGGGGTCGATAATCAGCCCCAGCATTTT. This codes for CASRYPGPRGGVDNQPQHF.